This T cell receptor (beta chain) was profiled in a study of T cell responses to AZD1222 COVID-19 vaccine. Study conclusions and caveats: An increase in Spike-specific TCR breadth and depth was observed after two AZD1222 doses. All repertoire sampling was performed exclusively after the peak T cell response.

Germline V lookup: CDR1 LNHDA, CDR2 SQIVND (reference sequence). The CDR3 runs to 13 residues. With 10 bases removed from V and 0 bases from J, the gap between germline ends came to 12 bases. As for this clone: No antigen is known for it.

Sequencing used immunoSEQ multiplex PCR; TCRdb keeps in-frame clones, though not all of them. The sample includes 70,000 to 100,000 clones, 80% to 90% of them seen just once. This chain joins TRBV19 and TRBJ1-1; TRBD1 is a possible D gene (6 bases). Material: peripheral blood, obtained 28 days after the second AZD1222 dose. This receptor was obtained from an adult who received the AZD1222 COVID-19 vaccine. The CDR3 sequence is CATRDNMNTEAFF. CDR3 in DNA: TGTGCCACCCGGGACAACATGAACACTGAAGCTTTCTTT.